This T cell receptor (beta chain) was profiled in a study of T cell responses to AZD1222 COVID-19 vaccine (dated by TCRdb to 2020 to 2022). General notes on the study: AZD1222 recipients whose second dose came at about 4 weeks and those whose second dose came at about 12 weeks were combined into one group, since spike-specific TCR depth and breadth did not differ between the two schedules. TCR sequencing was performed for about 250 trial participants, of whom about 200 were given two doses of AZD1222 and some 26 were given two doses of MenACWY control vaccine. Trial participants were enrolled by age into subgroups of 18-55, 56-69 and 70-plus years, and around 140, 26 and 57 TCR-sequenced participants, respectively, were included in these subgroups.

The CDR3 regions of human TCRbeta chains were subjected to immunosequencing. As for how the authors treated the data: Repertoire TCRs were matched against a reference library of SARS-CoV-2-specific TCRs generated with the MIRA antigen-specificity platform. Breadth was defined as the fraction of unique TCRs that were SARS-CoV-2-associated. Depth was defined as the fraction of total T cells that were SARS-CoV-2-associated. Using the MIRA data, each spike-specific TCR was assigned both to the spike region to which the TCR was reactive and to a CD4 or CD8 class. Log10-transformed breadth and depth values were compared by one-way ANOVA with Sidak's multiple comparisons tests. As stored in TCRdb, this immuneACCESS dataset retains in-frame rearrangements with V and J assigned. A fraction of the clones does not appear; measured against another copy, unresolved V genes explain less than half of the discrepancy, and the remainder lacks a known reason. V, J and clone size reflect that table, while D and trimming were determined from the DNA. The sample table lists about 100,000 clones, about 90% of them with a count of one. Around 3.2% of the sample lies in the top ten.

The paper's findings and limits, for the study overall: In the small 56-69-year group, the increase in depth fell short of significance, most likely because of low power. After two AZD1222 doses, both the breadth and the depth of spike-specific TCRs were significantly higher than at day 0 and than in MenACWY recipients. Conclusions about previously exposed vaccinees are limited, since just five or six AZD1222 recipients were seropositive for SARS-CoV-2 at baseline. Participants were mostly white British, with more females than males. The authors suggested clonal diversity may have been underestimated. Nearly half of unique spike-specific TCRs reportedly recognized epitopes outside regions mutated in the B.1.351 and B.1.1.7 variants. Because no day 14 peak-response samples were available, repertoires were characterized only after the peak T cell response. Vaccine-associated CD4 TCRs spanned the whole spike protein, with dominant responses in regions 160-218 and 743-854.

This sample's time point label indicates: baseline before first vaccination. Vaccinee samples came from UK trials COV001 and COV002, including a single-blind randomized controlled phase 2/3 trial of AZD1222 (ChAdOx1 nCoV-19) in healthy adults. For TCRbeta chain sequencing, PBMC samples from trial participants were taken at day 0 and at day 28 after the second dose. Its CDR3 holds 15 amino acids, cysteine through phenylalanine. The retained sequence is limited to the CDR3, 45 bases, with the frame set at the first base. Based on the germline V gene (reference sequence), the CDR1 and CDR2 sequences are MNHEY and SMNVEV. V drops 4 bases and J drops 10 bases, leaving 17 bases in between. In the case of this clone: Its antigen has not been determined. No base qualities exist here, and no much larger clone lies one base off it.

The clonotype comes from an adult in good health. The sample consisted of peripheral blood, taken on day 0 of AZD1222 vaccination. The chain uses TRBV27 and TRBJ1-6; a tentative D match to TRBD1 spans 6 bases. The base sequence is TGTGCCAGCAGTTGGACAGAGGGTTTTGCCTCACCCCTCCACTTT. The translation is CASSWTEGFASPLHF.